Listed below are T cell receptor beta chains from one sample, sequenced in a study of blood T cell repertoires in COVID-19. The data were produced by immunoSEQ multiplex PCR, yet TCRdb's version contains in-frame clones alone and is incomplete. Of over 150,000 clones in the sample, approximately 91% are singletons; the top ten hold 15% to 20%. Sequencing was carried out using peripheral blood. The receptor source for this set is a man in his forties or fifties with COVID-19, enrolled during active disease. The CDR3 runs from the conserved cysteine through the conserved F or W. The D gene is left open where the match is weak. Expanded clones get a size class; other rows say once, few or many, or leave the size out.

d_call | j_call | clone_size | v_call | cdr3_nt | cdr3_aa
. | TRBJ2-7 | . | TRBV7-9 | TGTGCCAGCAGCACATACAGGGAGCAGTACTTC | CASSTYREQYF
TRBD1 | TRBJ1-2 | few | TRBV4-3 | TGCGCCAGCAGCCAAGATAGGATTAGCTGGACAGGGGGAATGGGCTACACCTTC | CASSQDRISWTGGMGYTF
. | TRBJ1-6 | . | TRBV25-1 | TGTGCCAGTCGACGGGACACCAACTATTCACCCCTCCACTTT | CASRRDTNYSPLHF
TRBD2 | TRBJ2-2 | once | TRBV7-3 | TGTGCCAGCAGCTTAAACCCCCGACTAGCGGCTTGGAACACCGGGGAGCTGTTTTTT | CASSLNPRLAAWNTGELFF
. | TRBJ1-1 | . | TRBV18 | TGTGCCAGCTCTACTCCGAACACTGAAGCTTTCTTT | CASSTPNTEAFF
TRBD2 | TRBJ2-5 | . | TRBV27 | TGTGCCAGCAGTTTGGAGGGGAGGGGGACCCAGTACTTC | CASSLEGRGTQYF
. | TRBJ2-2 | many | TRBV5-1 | TGCGCCAGCAGCCGCGGACTAAACACCGGGGAGCTGTTTTTT | CASSRGLNTGELFF
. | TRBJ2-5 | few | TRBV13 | TGTGCCAGCAGCTTAGGATCCCGGAGGGAGACCCAGTACTTC | CASSLGSRRETQYF
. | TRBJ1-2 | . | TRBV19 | TGTGCCAGTAGCCGGGAGCTCAACTATGGCTACACCTTC | CASSRELNYGYTF
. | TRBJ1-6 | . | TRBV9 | TGTGCCAGCAGCGTAGAAACAGGGAGTTCACCCCTCCACTTT | CASSVETGSSPLHF
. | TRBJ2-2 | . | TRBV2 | TGTGCCAGCAGTGAAGCGCTTCAAAGGGGGACGAACACCGGGGAGCTGTTTTTT | CASSEALQRGTNTGELFF
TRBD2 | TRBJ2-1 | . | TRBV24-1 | TGTGCCACCAGTGATTCGGGGAGGGGAGATAGCGATGAGCAGTTCTTC | CATSDSGRGDSDEQFF
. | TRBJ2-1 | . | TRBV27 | TGTGCCAGCAGTTCCGCCAACGCGGGCGACAATGAGCAGTTCTTC | CASSSANAGDNEQFF
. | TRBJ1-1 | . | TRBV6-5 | TGTGCCACCTCGCCGGGTAACCCGAACACTGAAGCTTTCTTT | CATSPGNPNTEAFF
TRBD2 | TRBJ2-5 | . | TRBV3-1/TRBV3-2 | TGTGCCAGCAGCCACAGCGGGACCTCTCAAGAGACCCAGTACTTC | CASSHSGTSQETQYF
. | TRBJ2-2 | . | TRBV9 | TGTGCCAGCAGCTTTAGCCACCTCGCGAACACCGGGGAGCTGTTTTTT | CASSFSHLANTGELFF
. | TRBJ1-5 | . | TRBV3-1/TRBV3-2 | TGTGCCAGCAGCCAAGCAGGCAGGGATCAGCCCCAGCATTTT | CASSQAGRDQPQHF
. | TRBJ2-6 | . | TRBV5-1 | TGCGCCAGCAGCCCGACCGGGGATGGGGCCAACGTCCTGACTTTC | CASSPTGDGANVLTF
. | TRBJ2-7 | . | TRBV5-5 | TGTGCCAGCAGCACCTTATTCAGCTACGAGCAGTACTTC | CASSTLFSYEQYF
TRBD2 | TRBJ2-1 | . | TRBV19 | TGTGCCAGTAGTACCAGGACTAGTTTCCTCCCAAATGAGCAGTTCTTC | CASSTRTSFLPNEQFF
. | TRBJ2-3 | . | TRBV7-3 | TGTGCCAGCAGCCTAACGGGACGGGGGGCCCTGGATACGCAGTATTTT | CASSLTGRGALDTQYF
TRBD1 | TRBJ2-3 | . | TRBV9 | TGTGCCAGCAGCGGATCCGGGACAGGGGGGTATACGCAGTATTTT | CASSGSGTGGYTQYF
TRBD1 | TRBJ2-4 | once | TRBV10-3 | TGTGCCATCAGTCCGGGCCAGGGGGCCGGGACCAAAAACATTCAGTACTTC | CAISPGQGAGTKNIQYF
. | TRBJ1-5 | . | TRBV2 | TGTGCCAGCAGGGGGATACAGGGATTCAATCAGCCCCAGCATTTT | CASRGIQGFNQPQHF
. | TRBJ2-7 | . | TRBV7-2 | TGTGCCAGCAGCTTAGAACTTGCAGGTATAACCTACGAGCAGTACTTC | CASSLELAGITYEQYF
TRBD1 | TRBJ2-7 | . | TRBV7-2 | TGTGCCAGCAGCGAGGGACAGGGAATACTCTACGAGCAGTACTTC | CASSEGQGILYEQYF
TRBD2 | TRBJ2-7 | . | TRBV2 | TGTGCCAGCAGTGAAATGGGTGGGACTAGGTCAACCTACGAGCAGTACTTC | CASSEMGGTRSTYEQYF
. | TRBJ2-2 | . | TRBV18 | TGTGCCAGCTCACCACCCGTGGCGGACACCGGGGAGCTGTTTTTT | CASSPPVADTGELFF
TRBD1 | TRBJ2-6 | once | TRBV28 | TGTGCCAGCACCCTGGGAGGACAGGGGGTTTCTGGGGCCAACGTCCTGACTTTC | CASTLGGQGVSGANVLTF
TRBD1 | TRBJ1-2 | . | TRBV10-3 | TGTGCCATCAGTGGATCTGAGGGGGCGATTAACTATGGCTACACCTTC | CAISGSEGAINYGYTF
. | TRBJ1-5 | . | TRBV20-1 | TGCAGTGCTAGTGGAGGGCAGTATAGCAATCAGCCCCAGCATTTT | CSASGGQYSNQPQHF
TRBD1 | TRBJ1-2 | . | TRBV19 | TGTGCCAGTAGTATAGACCGGGACAGCTATGGCTACACCTTC | CASSIDRDSYGYTF
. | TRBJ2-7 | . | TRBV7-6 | TGTGCCAGCAGCTTGCTCCAGGGGGGAGCCTACGAGCAGTACTTC | CASSLLQGGAYEQYF
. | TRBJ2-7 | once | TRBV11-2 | TGTGCCAGCAGCTTAGATCCATACGAGCAGTACTTC | CASSLDPYEQYF
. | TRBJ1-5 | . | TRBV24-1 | TGTGCCACCAGCCGGGGTAGCAATCAGCCCCAGCATTTT | CATSRGSNQPQHF
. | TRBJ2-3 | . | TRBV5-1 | TGCGCCAGCAGCTTGGGAGGGGGACGGGTCTTCACAGATACGCAGTATTTT | CASSLGGGRVFTDTQYF
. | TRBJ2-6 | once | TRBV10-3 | TGTGCCATCAGTGAGTCGACCCTGGACAGTAAAGGGACTGGGGCCAACGTCCTGACTTTC | CAISESTLDSKGTGANVLTF
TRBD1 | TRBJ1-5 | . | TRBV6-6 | TGTGCCAGCAGTCGGACAGGGGGCTTCAATCAGCCCCAGCATTTT | CASSRTGGFNQPQHF
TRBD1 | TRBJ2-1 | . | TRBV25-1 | TGTGCCAGCAGCGCTGCCGGGACAGGGACCCCCAATGAGCAGTTCTTC | CASSAAGTGTPNEQFF
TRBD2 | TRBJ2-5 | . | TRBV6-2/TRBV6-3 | TGTGCCAGCAGTTACACTAGCGGGGAGATGTGGGAGACCCAGTACTTC | CASSYTSGEMWETQYF
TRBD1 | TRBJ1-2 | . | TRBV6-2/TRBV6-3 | TGTGCCAGCAGTTACGGGACAGTTCGTAACACAAACTATGGCTACACCTTC | CASSYGTVRNTNYGYTF
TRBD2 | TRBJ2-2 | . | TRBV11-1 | TGTGCCAGCAGCTTGCAGCGGGGGGGGAGCGGGGAGCTGTTTTTT | CASSLQRGGSGELFF
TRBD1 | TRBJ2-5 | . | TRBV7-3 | TGTGCCAGCAGCTTAACTCAGGGGGCGATGGAGACCCAGTACTTC | CASSLTQGAMETQYF
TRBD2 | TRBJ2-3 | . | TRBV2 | TGTGCCAGCAGCGATACTAGCGGAGATACGCAGTATTTT | CASSDTSGDTQYF
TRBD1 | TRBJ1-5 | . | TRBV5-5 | TGTGCCAGCAGCCGACAGGGAGACAATCAGCCCCAGCATTTT | CASSRQGDNQPQHF
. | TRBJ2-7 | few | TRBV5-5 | TGTGCCAGCAGCCGTGACGATACAGGTAACTACGAGCAGTACTTC | CASSRDDTGNYEQYF
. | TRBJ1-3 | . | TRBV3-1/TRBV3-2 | TGTGCCAGCAGCCAAGGCCCGGACACCATATATTTT | CASSQGPDTIYF
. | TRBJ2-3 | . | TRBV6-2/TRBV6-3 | TGTGCCAGCAGTTTGGAGGGGGCCCGAACAGATACGCAGTATTTT | CASSLEGARTDTQYF
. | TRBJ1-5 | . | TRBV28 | TGTGCCAGCGGCCTGGGGGGTCAGCCCCAGCATTTT | CASGLGGQPQHF
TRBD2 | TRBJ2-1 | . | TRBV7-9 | TGTGCCAGCATACGTGCGGGGGGACTAGCTGGGAAGTTCTTC | CASIRAGGLAGKFF
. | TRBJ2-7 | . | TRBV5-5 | TGTGCCAGCAGCTCCAGCCGACTGACCTACGAGCAGTACTTC | CASSSSRLTYEQYF
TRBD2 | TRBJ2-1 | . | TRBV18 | TGTGCCAGCTCACCTAGCGGGGGAGGTTACAATGAGCAGTTCTTC | CASSPSGGGYNEQFF
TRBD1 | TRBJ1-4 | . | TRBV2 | TGTGCCAGCAGGCGGGACAGGGGGGGAGAAAAACTGTTTTTT | CASRRDRGGEKLFF
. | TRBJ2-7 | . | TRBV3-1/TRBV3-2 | TGTGCCAGCAGCCAAGCACACGAAAGCTCCTACGAGCAGTACTTC | CASSQAHESSYEQYF
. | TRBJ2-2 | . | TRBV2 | TGTGCCAGCAGTTCCGGACAGTCCACCGGGGAGCTGTTTTTT | CASSSGQSTGELFF
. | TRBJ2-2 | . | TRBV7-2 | TGTGCCAGCAGCGCGACGACAGGCCTCGGGGAGCTGTTTTTT | CASSATTGLGELFF
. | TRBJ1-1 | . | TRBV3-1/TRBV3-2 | TGTGCCAGCAGCCAAGTCGCAGGGGTGACTGAAGCTTTCTTT | CASSQVAGVTEAFF
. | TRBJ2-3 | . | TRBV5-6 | TGTGCCAGCAGCTTGGAGACGGGAGTCAGCACAGATACGCAGTATTTT | CASSLETGVSTDTQYF
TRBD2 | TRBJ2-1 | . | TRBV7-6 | TGTGCCAGCAGCTTTAGCGGGAGGTCGGCAAATGAGCAGTTCTTC | CASSFSGRSANEQFF
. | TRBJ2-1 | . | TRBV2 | TGTGCCAGCAGTGAAATGTTGACAGGAGGCCGCAATGAGCAGTTCTTC | CASSEMLTGGRNEQFF